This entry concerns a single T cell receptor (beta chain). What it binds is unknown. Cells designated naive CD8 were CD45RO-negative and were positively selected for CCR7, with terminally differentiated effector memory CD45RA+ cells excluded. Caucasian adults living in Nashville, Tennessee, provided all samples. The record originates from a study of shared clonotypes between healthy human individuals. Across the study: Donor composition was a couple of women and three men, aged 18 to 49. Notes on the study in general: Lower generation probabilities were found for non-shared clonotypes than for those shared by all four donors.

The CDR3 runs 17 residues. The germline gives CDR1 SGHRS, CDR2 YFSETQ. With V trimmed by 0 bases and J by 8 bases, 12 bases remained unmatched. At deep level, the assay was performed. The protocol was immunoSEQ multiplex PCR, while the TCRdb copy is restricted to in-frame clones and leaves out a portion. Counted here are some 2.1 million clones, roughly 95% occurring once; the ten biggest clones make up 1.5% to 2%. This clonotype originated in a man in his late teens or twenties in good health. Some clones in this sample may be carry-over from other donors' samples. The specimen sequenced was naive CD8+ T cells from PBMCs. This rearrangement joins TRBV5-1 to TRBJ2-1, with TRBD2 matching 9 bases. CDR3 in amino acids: CASSLAGVAGVDDEQFF. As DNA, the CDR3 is TGCGCCAGCAGCTTGGCCGGGGTAGCGGGAGTGGACGATGAGCAGTTCTTC.